The 8 T cell receptor beta chains reported below all come from one sample, sequenced in a study of T cell responses to AZD1222 COVID-19 vaccine. Profiling relied on immunoSEQ multiplex PCR, and the TCRdb table lists in-frame clones only, not all of them. Seen here are 100,000 to 130,000 clones, about 90% observed once, and the top ten hold under 25%. Here the sequenced sample was peripheral blood, taken on day 0 of AZD1222 vaccination. The receptor source for this set is an adult in good health.

The chain couples TRBV15 to TRBJ2-7; 9 bases map to TRBD1. V dropped 3 bases and J dropped 7; count of bases not matched to a gene: 7. CDR3 length: 14 amino acids. Germline lookup yields CDR1 LNHNV and CDR2 YYDKDF (reference sequence). The DNA for the CDR3 is TGTGCCACCAGCAGTGAAAACAGGGGGCGTGAGCAGTACTTC. Protein sequence: CATSSENRGREQYF.

The V gene is TRBV19, the J gene TRBJ1-4; D perhaps matches TRBD1 (5 bases). From germline, CDR1 is LNHDA and CDR2 SQIVND (reference sequence). Trimming cost V 6 bases and J 2 bases, with 19 bases left between them. This CDR3 is built from 17 residues. CDR3 nucleotide sequence: TGTGCCAGTAGAGGCTTGTCGGGGGGTGCGACTAATGAAAAACTGTTTTTT. Translated, it gives CASRGLSGGATNEKLFF.

The chain joins TRBV3-1 (or the pseudogene TRBV3-2) to TRBJ1-2; a weak D match, TRBD1 (5 bases). Germline CDR1 LGHDT, CDR2 YNNKEL (reference sequence). There are 15 residues in the CDR3. V lost 3 bases to trimming and J lost 7 bases, with 18 bases between them. CDR3: CASSQLTLGGIGYTF. CDR3 DNA sequence: TGTGCCAGCAGCCAGCTCACTTTGGGGGGGATTGGCTACACCTTC.

V is TRBV7-9 and J is TRBJ1-2; 9 bases are shared with TRBD1. The J segment lost 4 bases and the V segment lost 6 bases, leaving 12 bases of the junction unmatched. This CDR3 contains 16 residues. The germline CDR1 and CDR2 sequences are SEHNR and FQNEAQ (reference sequence). The CDR3 nucleotides are TGTGCCAGCAGTTTTCTTCCGGGACAGGGACCCTATGGCTACACCTTC. Its protein product is CASSFLPGQGPYGYTF. The full variable domain, in which reference TRBV7-9 and TRBJ1-2 provide the parts outside the CDR3, is DTGVSQNPRHKITKRGQNVTFRCDPISEHNRLYWYRQTLGQGPEFLTYFQNEAQLEKSRLLSDRFSAERPKGSFSTLEIQRTEQGDSAMYLCASSFLPGQGPYGYTFGSGTRLTVV.

CDR3 amino acids: CASSQDVQQRLSPLHF. For the CDR3, the DNA is TGTGCCAGCAGCCAAGACGTCCAGCAACGGCTGTCACCCCTCCACTTT. The rearrangement uses TRBV4-2 and TRBJ1-6; unclear D gene. Germline loops: CDR1 LGHNA, CDR2 YNFKEQ. Trimming left V 0 bases short and J 10 bases short, with 16 bases between. This CDR3 is built from 16 residues.

The chain couples TRBV7-6 to TRBJ2-2; D is perhaps TRBD2 (6 bases). From germline, CDR1 is SGHVS and CDR2 FNYEAQ. The V and J ends lost 5 bases and 4 bases respectively, with 14 bases between them. The CDR3 is made up of 15 amino acids. DNA for the CDR3: TGTGCCAGCAGCCAGGGACTGAAGCGCACCGGGGAGCTGTTTTTT. Translating gives CASSQGLKRTGELFF.

This chain uses TRBV19 with TRBJ1-2; the D gene is possibly TRBD1 (5 bases). The CDR3 loop spans 15 amino acids. Germline V gives CDR1 LNHDA, CDR2 SQIVND (reference sequence). Trimming left V 3 bases short and J 7 bases short, with 18 bases between. CDR3 DNA: TGTGCCAGTAGTATTGTCGCCGACAGCTTACGTGGCTACACCTTC. Translation gives CASSIVADSLRGYTF.

The V and J genes are TRBV9 and TRBJ2-3, with TRBD1 as a possible D gene (6 bases). The CDR3 has 15 residues. V was pared by 3 bases and J by 8 bases, with 19 bases between. Per the germline V gene, CDR1 is SGDLS and CDR2 is YYNGEE. The CDR3 coding sequence is TGTGCCAGCAGCGCCTACAGGGACCCAGTGAGTACGCAGTATTTT. Translated, it gives CASSAYRDPVSTQYF.